This T cell receptor (beta chain) was identified during a study of response to subunit inactivated influenza vaccine. Study results and caveats: Each seasonal flu vaccination may recruit only limited new T cells, authors suggested.

A remark on this clonotype: No antigen is known for it.

TCRdb analysed the RT-PCR reads with MiXCR anew, one entry per CDR3 protein. Of roughly 650,000 distinct CDR3 sequences in the sample, more than 15% were seen once. In germline, CDR1 is SGHRS, CDR2 YFSETQ. The CDR3 extends over 13 amino acids. The ends were cut back, 3 bases at V and 4 bases at J, with 11 bases in the middle. The source material was PBMCs from blood, sampled roughly 13 days after vaccination. The chain uses TRBV5-1 and TRBJ2-7; TRBD2 might be the D (5 bases). This TCR was recovered from a man in his fifties who received an inactivated influenza vaccine. The chain's CDR3 is CASSWARDYEQYF. CDR3 sequence (DNA): TGCGCCAGCAGCTGGGCCCGGGATTACGAGCAGTACTTC.